This T cell receptor beta chain stems from a study of T cell changes during pregnancy in multiple sclerosis. Method: immunoSEQ multiplex PCR; TCRdb's copy keeps in-frame clones and lacks some. Of tens of thousands of clones detected, 80% to 95% appear once; the ten largest clones hold 0.5%. The CDR3 sequence is 15 residues long. The J segment lost 3 bases and the V segment lost 6 bases, leaving 10 bases of the junction unmatched. Germline loops: CDR1 MGHRA, CDR2 YSYEKL. Material: CD4+ T cells from peripheral blood mononuclear cells, obtained in the third trimester of pregnancy. This sequence originates from a female donor with multiple sclerosis, enrolled in a pregnancy study. This sequence joins TRBV4-1 and TRBJ2-5, with TRBD1 matching over 7 bases. The chain's CDR3 is CASSSAGTAKETQYF. The CDR3, as DNA: TGCGCCAGCAGTTCAGCCGGGACAGCAAAAGAGACCCAGTACTTC.